This TCR beta chain came from a study of lymphopenia after photon versus proton radiotherapy (dated by TCRdb to about 2019). In the study overall: The study compared the immunological effects of photon versus proton radiation therapy in patients with gastrointestinal tumors who developed high-grade lymphopenia. The cohort included approximately 22 patients with gastrointestinal tumors who developed lymphopenia after receiving either photon or proton therapy. The goal of the study was to describe how the two radiation modalities differ in their effects on the immune system.

The germline V gene (reference sequence) sets CDR1 to GTSNPN and CDR2 to SVGIG. The CDR3 contains 12 residues, cysteine and phenylalanine counted. Left in the record is the CDR3 DNA by itself, 36 bases read in frame from the first base. V lost 3 bases and J lost 3 bases; the stretch between them is 3 bases long. Receptor amplification or capture employed the immunoSEQ multiplex PCR assay. T cell repertoires were profiled with deep sequencing of rearranged TCR beta loci together with multiparametric flow cytometry. The table was pulled from immuneACCESS by TCRdb, which kept in-frame rearrangements only. Such tables lose some clones; where checked, under half of the loss comes from unresolved V genes, and the rest has no known cause. The sample table lists around 20,000 clones, 92% of them with a count of one. The ten largest clones take up over 1.5% of the sample. Study-level results and caveats: Proton-treated patients stayed relatively stable during treatment, while photon-treated patients lost naive T cells and TCR diversity and gained effector/memory populations. Across the cohort, among patients who died, a greater drop in TCR diversity after the nadir was inversely correlated with overall survival time. After the lymphocyte count nadir, repertoires from photon-treated patients showed oligoclonal expansion, particularly of CD8+ Temra cells, and this expansion drove the decline in diversity. The survival association was examined only in patients who died, and the authors described better survival with proton therapy as a possibility, not as a demonstrated result.

This clone has more than one count but fewer than ten. Its antigen is unknown. No base qualities exist here, and no much larger clone lies one base off it. This receptor was identified in a woman aged 40-49 years with cholangiocarcinoma. The sequence links TRBV30 to TRBJ1-6; no confident D gene assignment can be made. The source was peripheral blood, collected from a patient treated with photon-based radiotherapy. CDR3 protein: CAWRIYNSPLHF. At the DNA level, the sequence is TGTGCCTGGAGGATCTATAATTCACCCCTCCACTTT.